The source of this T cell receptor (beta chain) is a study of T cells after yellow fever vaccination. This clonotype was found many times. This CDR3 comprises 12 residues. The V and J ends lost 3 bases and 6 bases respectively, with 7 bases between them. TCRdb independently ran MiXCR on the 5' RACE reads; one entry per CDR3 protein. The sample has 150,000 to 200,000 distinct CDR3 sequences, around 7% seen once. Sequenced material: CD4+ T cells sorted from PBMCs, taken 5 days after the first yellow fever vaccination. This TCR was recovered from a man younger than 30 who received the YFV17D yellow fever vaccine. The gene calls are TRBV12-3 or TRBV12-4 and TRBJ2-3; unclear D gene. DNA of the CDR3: TGTGCCAGCAGTTTGTCGTGGGATACGCAGTATTTT. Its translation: CASSLSWDTQYF.